The TCR beta chain under discussion was sequenced for a study of OX40 agonist ivuxolimab in advanced cancers. Clones were sequenced by immunoSEQ multiplex PCR, and TCRdb holds only the in-frame ones, with some missing. Among about 17,000 clones, around 80% were seen once, and the ten largest hold around 2.5%. This clone has only one observation. The clonotype was recovered from an adult with an advanced solid tumor such as melanoma, head and neck, liver or kidney cancer. The sequenced sample was CD4+ or CD8+ T cells sorted from blood, obtained in a trial of the OX40 agonist ivuxolimab.

CDR3 bases: TGTGCCAGCAAATTCAACTACGGCGAGCAGTACTTC. Residues: CASKFNYGEQYF. The chain carries TRBV6-1 and TRBJ2-7; D is ambiguous. The CDR3 covers 12 residues. V was pared by 7 bases and J by 6 bases, with 13 bases between. Germline CDR1 MNHNS, CDR2 SASEGT.